This T cell receptor (beta chain) was retrieved from a study of cytomegalovirus exposure and HLA in healthy donors. Overall study findings and caveats: Per published accounts, TCR beta sequences correctly predicted the HLA-A and HLA-B alleles of most subjects. A later analysis reported that several of the most significant clusters appeared to be linked to common viral pathogens, among them Epstein-Barr virus.

As regards this clone: Its antigen is undetermined.

It was with 60 Vbeta and 13 Jbeta primers that the PCR ran. The method was immunoSEQ multiplex PCR; TCRdb's version includes in-frame clones alone and lacks a portion of them. The sample has approximately 79,000 clones, 78% seen once. Sequences were obtained from PBMCs. This TCR derives from a middle-aged man in good health and CMV-seronegative.

DNA for the CDR3: TGTGCCAGCAGTACAGGGCTTCTTGGTGAAAAACTGTTTTTT. Its translation is CASSTGLLGEKLFF. The chain carries TRBV6-6 and TRBJ1-4; possible D gene TRBD1, 6 bases. Per the germline V gene, CDR1 is MNHNY and CDR2 is SVGAGI (reference sequence). The V end was cut by 5 bases, the J end by 7 bases, with 14 bases between. The CDR3 consists of 14 residues.